A single sample gave rise to the 5 T cell receptor beta chains below, sequenced in a study of blood T cell repertoires in COVID-19. Libraries were prepared by immunoSEQ multiplex PCR; TCRdb keeps only in-frame clonotypes and omits some of them. The table shows 380,000 or so clones, with around 87% occurring only once. Input material: PBMCs or T cells enriched from blood (not recorded which). These TCRs come from a man aged 30-40 years who had recovered from COVID-19.

V gene TRBV7-3 combines with J gene TRBJ2-1; 9 bases agree with TRBD1. CDR1 SGHTA and CDR2 FQGTGA come from the germline V gene. V shed 0 bases and J 3 bases; nucleotides not matched to a gene: 3. The length of the CDR3 is 16 residues. The CDR3 region has the DNA TGTGCCAGCAGCTTAACCGGGACAGGGCACTACAATGAGCAGTTCTTC. Protein sequence: CASSLTGTGHYNEQFF.

The V and J genes are TRBV19 and TRBJ2-5; 7 bases map to TRBD1. Germline V gene data show CDR1 as LNHDA and CDR2 as SQIVND (reference sequence). The length of the CDR3 is 14 residues. J lost 3 bases, V lost 4 bases, and 5 bases had no gene match. As DNA, the CDR3 is TGTGCCAGTAGTACGGGACAGATGAAAGAGACCCAGTACTTC. Its translation: CASSTGQMKETQYF.

On this clone: It is unclear where the CDR3 begins or ends on the DNA, so no DNA is shown, and the CDR3 is as TCRdb lists it. The chain is built from TRBV25-1 and TRBJ1-2; TRBD1, the table's D call, lacks a check against the DNA. The germline V gene has CDR1 MGHDK and CDR2 SYGVNS. The CDR3 length equals 17 residues, ends included. CDR3: CASSDSWVGGFGNGYTF.

The chain carries TRBV2 and TRBJ2-7, with TRBD1 matching 8 bases. Germline CDR1 and CDR2: SNHLY and FYNNEI. The CDR3 runs 13 residues. V dropped 4 bases and J dropped 5; count of bases not matched to a gene: 4. As DNA, the CDR3 is TGTGCCAGCAGTGGACAGGGGTACCACGAGCAGTACTTC. This codes for CASSGQGYHEQYF.

This rearrangement joins TRBV5-6 to TRBJ2-1; 7 bases line up with TRBD2. The CDR3 has 15 residues. The junction had 5 bases not matched to a gene; V was cut back by 3 bases and J by 2 bases. Germline V gives CDR1 SGHDT, CDR2 YYEEEE. The CDR3 DNA is TGTGCCAGCAGCTCCCTAGCGGTAGCCTACAATGAGCAGTTCTTC. Amino acid sequence: CASSSLAVAYNEQFF.